This T cell receptor beta chain was captured in a study of blood T cells in healthy people across ages. Germline CDR1 and CDR2: MNHEY and SVGAGI. This CDR3 is built from 13 residues. Trimming removed 0 bases at V and 9 bases at J, with 10 bases between. The authors ran a second PCR of 7 to 11 cycles using a sample-barcoded 5' primer and a J-beta primer mix. TCRdb fed the 5' RACE reads into MiXCR, producing one record per CDR3 protein. The repertoire consists of some 1.4 million distinct CDR3 sequences, with around 39% occurring once and the leading ten covering 7.9%. The TCR comes from a woman in her late teens or twenties in good health. Material for sequencing was blood. The chain is built from TRBV6-5 and TRBJ2-3; D is uncertain. CDR3 loop: CASSYSSFETQYF. The CDR3 DNA reads as TGTGCCAGCAGTTACTCGAGTTTTGAAACGCAGTATTTT.